The next 9 T cell receptor beta chains were all read from a single sample in a study of T cell responses to AZD1222 COVID-19 vaccine. Generated by immunoSEQ multiplex PCR, the TCRdb table keeps only in-frame clones and is missing some. The sample includes roughly 45,000 clones, 70% to 80% of them seen just once. The sample here was peripheral blood, taken on day 0 of AZD1222 vaccination. The source of these receptors is an adult in good health.

There are a few counts of this clone. The rearrangement uses TRBV15 and TRBJ1-5; the D gene is possibly TRBD1 (6 bases). The CDR3 is made up of 16 amino acids. V was clipped by 5 bases and J by 2 bases, with 16 bases between them. CDR1 and CDR2 (germline): LNHNV, YYDKDF (reference sequence). The DNA for the CDR3 is TGTGCCACCAGCTGGCCCAGGGGTAGCGGCAATCAGCCCCAGCATTTT. Its protein product is CATSWPRGSGNQPQHF. Based on the CDR3 plus reference TRBV15 and TRBJ1-5, the full variable domain is DAMVIQNPRYQVTQFGKPVTLSCSQTLNHNVMYWYQQKSSQAPKLLFHYYDKDFNNEADTPDNFQSRRPNTSFCFLDIRSPGLGDTAMYLCATSWPRGSGNQPQHFGDGTRLSIL.

This clone was counted a few times. The gene calls are TRBV5-5 and TRBJ1-2, with D unclear. The V gene's germline CDR1 is SGHKS and CDR2 YYEKEE (reference sequence). V gave up 1 base and J gave up 11 bases, with 15 bases separating them. The CDR3 has 13 amino acids. Here the CDR3 reads CASSLRSAKGYTF. In DNA, the CDR3 is TGTGCCAGCAGCTTGCGGTCTGCGAAGGGTTACACCTTC.

This chain's CDR3 is CASRGGLPPYNEQFF. For the CDR3, the DNA is TGTGCCAGCAGGGGGGGACTCCCCCCCTACAATGAGCAGTTCTTC. This chain uses TRBV6-5 with TRBJ2-1; a possible D gene is TRBD2 (6 bases). Trimming took 6 bases from V and 2 from J, leaving 14 bases between them. The CDR3 extends over 15 amino acids. The V gene's germline CDR1 is MNHEY and CDR2 SVGAGI.

V and J are TRBV10-3 and TRBJ1-5; the match to TRBD1 covers 8 bases. Germline trimming cut 2 bases from V and 7 bases from J; bases unmatched to any gene: 7. CDR3 length equals 15 residues. CDR1 ENHRY and CDR2 SYGVKD come from the germline V gene. In nucleotides, the CDR3 is TGTGCCATCAGTGAGCTTCAGGGGGCAAGGCAGCCCCAGCATTTT. Translated, it gives CAISELQGARQPQHF.

This clone was counted a single time. The rearrangement joins TRBV28 to TRBJ2-7; D may be TRBD1 (6 bases). From germline, CDR1 is MDHEN and CDR2 SYDVKM. CDR3 length: 13 residues. V was pared by 6 bases and J by 5 bases, with 14 bases between. CDR3 protein: CASSPGQSHEQYF. As DNA, the CDR3 is TGTGCCAGCAGCCCTGGACAGTCCCACGAGCAGTACTTC.

This chain connects TRBV7-2 to TRBJ2-7, with TRBD2 as a possible D gene (5 bases). The CDR3 sequence is 13 residues long. Germline assignment: CDR1 SGHTA and CDR2 FQGNSA. V shed 5 bases and J shed 7 bases, with 15 bases lying between them. The CDR3 DNA reads as TGTGCCAGCAGCCTCTCCTGGACTCGGGAGCAGTACTTC. This codes for CASSLSWTREQYF. The full variable domain, rest sourced from reference TRBV7-2 and TRBJ2-7, is GAGVSQSPSNKVTEKGKDVELRCDPISGHTALYWYRQSLGQGLEFLIYFQGNSAPDKSGLPSDRFSAERTGGSVSTLTIQRTQQEDSAVYLCASSLSWTREQYFGPGTRLTVT.

This clone is a singleton in its sample. The chain employs TRBV5-1 and TRBJ2-3; TRBD2 aligns across 9 bases. The trim removed 4 bases at V and 2 bases at J, leaving 8 bases unmatched. The germline V gene encodes CDR1 SGHRS and CDR2 YFSETQ. The CDR3 consists of 16 residues. CDR3 residues: CASSPVLAGNTDTQYF. CDR3 nucleotides: TGCGCCAGCAGCCCTGTTCTAGCGGGAAACACAGATACGCAGTATTTT. The entire variable domain, with the rest obtained from reference TRBV5-1 and TRBJ2-3, is as follows: KAGVTQTPRYLIKTRGQQVTLSCSPISGHRSVSWYQQTPGQGLQFLFEYFSETQRNKGNFPGRFSGRQFSNSRSEMNVSTLELGDSALYLCASSPVLAGNTDTQYFGPGTRLTVL.

CDR3 in DNA: TGCGCCAGCAGCAGCGGACTAGACACATACAATGAGCAGTTCTTC. Protein product: CASSSGLDTYNEQFF. V is TRBV5-1 and J is TRBJ2-1, with 7 nucleotides matching TRBD2. The CDR3 is 15 amino acids. CDR1 SGHRS and CDR2 YFSETQ come from the germline V gene. The V segment lost 4 bases and the J segment 4 bases; nucleotides outside the gene matches: 8.

The CDR3 nucleotides are TGTGCCAGCAGTTCGAATCGAAAGGACAGGGGGCTCACAGATACGCAGTATTTT. It encodes CASSSNRKDRGLTDTQYF. This chain joins TRBV27 and TRBJ2-3, with 11 bases lining up with TRBD1. Per germline, CDR1 MNHEY and CDR2 SMNVEV (reference sequence). J lost 2 bases, V lost 4 bases, and 11 bases had no gene match. The CDR3 contains 18 residues.